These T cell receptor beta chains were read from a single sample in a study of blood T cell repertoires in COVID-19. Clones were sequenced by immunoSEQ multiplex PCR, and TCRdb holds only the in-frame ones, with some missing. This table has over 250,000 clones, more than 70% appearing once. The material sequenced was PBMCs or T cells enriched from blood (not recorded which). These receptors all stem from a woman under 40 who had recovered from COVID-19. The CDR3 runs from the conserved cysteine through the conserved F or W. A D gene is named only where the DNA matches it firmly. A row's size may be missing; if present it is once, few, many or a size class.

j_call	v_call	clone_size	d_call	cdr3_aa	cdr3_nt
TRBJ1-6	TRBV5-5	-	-	CASSPGTPSPLHF	TGTGCCAGCAGCCCGGGGACACCTTCACCCCTCCACTTT
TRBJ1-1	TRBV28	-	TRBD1	CASLPWDRAPNTEAFF	TGTGCCAGCTTGCCCTGGGACAGGGCCCCGAACACTGAAGCTTTCTTT
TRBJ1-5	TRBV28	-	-	CASSYQGGGNQPQHF	TGTGCCAGCAGTTACCAGGGTGGGGGCAATCAGCCCCAGCATTTT
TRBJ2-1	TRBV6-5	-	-	CASSYSGVYNEQFF	TGTGCCAGCAGTTACTCAGGAGTCTACAATGAGCAGTTCTTC
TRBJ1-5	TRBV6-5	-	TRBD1	CASSGTANQPQHF	TGTGCCAGCAGCGGGACAGCTAATCAGCCCCAGCATTTT
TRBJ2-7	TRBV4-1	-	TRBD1	CASSHPPGQGTHEQYF	TGCGCCAGCAGCCATCCCCCGGGACAGGGAACCCACGAGCAGTACTTC
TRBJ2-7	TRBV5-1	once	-	CASSLTAYEQYF	TGCGCCAGCAGCTTGACAGCTTACGAGCAGTACTTC
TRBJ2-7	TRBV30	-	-	CAWIHRRGDSYEQYF	TGTGCCTGGATCCATCGCAGGGGCGACTCCTACGAGCAGTACTTC
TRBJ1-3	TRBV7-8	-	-	CASSYREGLAGNTIYF	TGTGCCAGCAGCTATAGAGAGGGTCTTGCTGGAAACACCATATATTTT
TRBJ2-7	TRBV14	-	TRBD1	CASSWDRASDEQYF	TGTGCCAGCAGCTGGGACAGGGCCTCGGACGAGCAGTACTTC
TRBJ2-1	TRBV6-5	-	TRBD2	CASPGLAGEYNEQFF	TGTGCCAGCCCGGGACTAGCGGGGGAGTACAATGAGCAGTTCTTC
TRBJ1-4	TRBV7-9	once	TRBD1	CASSRGQGNEKLFF	TGTGCCAGCAGCCGGGGACAGGGGAATGAAAAACTGTTTTTT
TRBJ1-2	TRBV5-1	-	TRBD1	CASSWGDRTNYGYTF	TGCGCCAGCAGCTGGGGGGACAGGACAAACTATGGCTACACCTTC
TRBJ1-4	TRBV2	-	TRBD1	CASSEGQGRVRGEKLFF	TGTGCCAGCAGTGAAGGACAGGGAAGAGTTCGGGGTGAAAAACTGTTTTTT
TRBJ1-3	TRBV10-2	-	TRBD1	CASSLQGGYGNTIYF	TGCGCCAGCAGTTTACAGGGGGGATATGGAAACACCATATATTTT
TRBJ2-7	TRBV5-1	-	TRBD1	CASSPGDRGWYEQYF	TGCGCCAGCAGCCCGGGGGACAGGGGATGGTACGAGCAGTACTTC
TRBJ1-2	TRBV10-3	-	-	CAISEDQEIYGYTF	TGTGCCATCAGTGAGGATCAGGAAATCTATGGCTACACCTTC
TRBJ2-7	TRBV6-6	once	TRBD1	CASSYSPGTGVHEQYF	TGTGCCAGCAGTTACTCGCCAGGGACAGGGGTCCACGAGCAGTACTTC
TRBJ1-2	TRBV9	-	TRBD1	CASSVGEGQGGYGYTF	TGTGCCAGCAGCGTAGGGGAGGGACAGGGCGGCTATGGCTACACCTTC
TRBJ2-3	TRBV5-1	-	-	CASSLGGAVSTDTQYF	TGCGCCAGCAGCTTGGGCGGGGCGGTTAGCACAGATACGCAGTATTTT
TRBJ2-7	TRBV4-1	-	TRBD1	CASSLTGTGNDEQYF	TGCGCCAGCAGCCTCACCGGGACAGGGAACGACGAGCAGTACTTC
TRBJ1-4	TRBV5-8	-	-	CASSLVPGEGIEKLFF	TGTGCCAGCAGCTTGGTACCTGGGGAGGGGATTGAAAAACTGTTTTTT
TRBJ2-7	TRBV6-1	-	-	CASSDSAGPYLSYEQYF	TGTGCCAGCAGTGACAGCGCAGGGCCTTACCTCTCCTACGAGCAGTACTTC
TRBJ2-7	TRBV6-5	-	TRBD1	CASSRGGQERREQYF	TGTGCCAGCAGCCGTGGGGGACAGGAGCGGCGCGAGCAGTACTTC
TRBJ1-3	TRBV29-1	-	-	CSVEDSQDTIYF	TGCAGCGTTGAAGATTCACAGGACACCATATATTTT
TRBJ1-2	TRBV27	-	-	CASSLMGASRPIPLSNYGYTF	TGTGCCAGCAGTTTGATGGGGGCTTCTCGGCCGATCCCCCTCTCTAACTATGGCTACACCTTC
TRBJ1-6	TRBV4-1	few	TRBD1	CASSPERDSASPLHF	TGCGCCAGCAGCCCAGAACGGGACAGTGCTTCACCCCTCCACTTT
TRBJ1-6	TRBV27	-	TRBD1	CASSPSLAGGLSSPLHF	TGTGCCAGCAGTCCTTCTCTCGCAGGGGGCCTGAGTTCACCCCTCCACTTT
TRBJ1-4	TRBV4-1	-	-	CASSPLAWEKLFF	TGCGCCAGCAGCCCCCTGGCTTGGGAAAAACTGTTTTTT